The 28 T cell receptor beta chains below all came from one sample that was sequenced in a study of human T cells and chemical hapten exposure (dated by TCRdb to the early 2020s). What this sample's time point label stands for: patch test 2, 6 weeks after DPC sensitization. Explained via the paper, the treatment or condition label denotes: therapeutic diphenylcyclopropenone sensitization with weekly scalp DPC. Library construction relied on RACE. The sequencing machine was a NextSeq 500. TCRdb itself trimmed the public reads at Q25 with fastp, ran MiXCR and retained productive beta chains. Duplicate CDR3 protein sequences are folded into a single record with the most common DNA and genes. This sample comprises around 100,000 distinct CDR3 sequences, over 10% of them detected only once. The top ten clones comprise approximately 3.4% of the sample. The sequencing used whole blood, collected in connection with sensitization to the hapten diphenylcyclopropenone (DPC). The receptors were sampled from a middle-aged woman with alopecia areata. Some clones in this sample may be carry-over from other donors' samples.

This clonotype was observed a few times. Germline is not matched at one junction end, which may reflect a read error. The chain couples TRBV7-7 to TRBJ2-2; D uncertain. In germline, CDR1 is SSHAT, CDR2 FNYEAQ (reference sequence). The CDR3 loop spans 17 amino acids. The CDR3 DNA sequence: TGTGCTAGCAGCTTAAGACCGGCTCGGCCGAACACCGGGGAGCTGTTTTTT. Protein: CASSLRPARPNTGELFF.

The chain links TRBV20-1 to TRBJ2-7; D gene ambiguous. Germline V CDR1 and CDR2: DFQATT, SNEGSKA (reference sequence). The CDR3 length is 14 residues. The V gene lost 4 bases and the J gene lost 0 bases, with 13 bases spanning the gap. Written as DNA, the CDR3 is TGCAGTGCTATACCGACGGCGAGCTCCTACGAGCAGTACTTC. Amino acids: CSAIPTASSYEQYF.

This clonotype was recorded at least ten times. The chain uses TRBV5-4 and TRBJ2-2; D is perhaps TRBD1 (6 bases). V dropped 4 bases and J dropped 9 bases, with 10 bases sitting between them. The CDR3 is 12 amino acids. Germline V gene data show CDR1 as SGHNT and CDR2 as YYREEE (reference sequence). The DNA for the CDR3 is TGTGCCAGCAGCCCGCAGGGGAGGGAGCTGTTTTTT. Translating it yields CASSPQGRELFF.

This chain links TRBV6-6 with TRBJ2-1, with 7 bases that match TRBD2. Per the germline V gene, CDR1 is MNHNY and CDR2 is SVGAGI (reference sequence). Losses at the gene ends were 5 bases for V and 0 bases for J; bases not matched to a gene: 10. The CDR3 is made up of 17 amino acids. CDR3 sequence reads: CASSPRKLASSYNEQFF. The CDR3 DNA follows: TGTGCCAGCAGTCCGCGCAAACTAGCGTCCTCCTACAATGAGCAGTTCTTC.

In its sample, this clonotype was seen many times. The chain carries TRBV5-4 and TRBJ2-7; D not resolved. V lost 0 bases and J 2 bases, leaving 15 bases between the germline ends. CDR3 size: 16 residues. Germline values: CDR1 SGHNT, CDR2 YYREEE (reference sequence). CDR3 sequence: CASSLDSAGGTYEQYF. In DNA, the CDR3 is TGTGCCAGCAGCTTGGACAGTGCCGGCGGTACCTACGAGCAGTACTTC. The complete variable domain, with remaining parts taken from reference TRBV5-4 and TRBJ2-7, reads ETGVTQSPTHLIKTRGQQVTLRCSSQSGHNTVSWYQQALGQGPQFIFQYYREEENGRGNFPPRFSGLQFPNYSSELNVNALELDDSALYLCASSLDSAGGTYEQYFGPGTRLTVT.

CDR3 in amino acids: CASSQRGYNQPQHF. The CDR3 coding sequence is TGTGCCAGCAGTCAACGAGGGTACAATCAGCCCCAGCATTTT. The rearrangement links TRBV3-1 to TRBJ1-5; the D is unclear. V was shortened by 6 bases and J by 3 bases, with 12 bases between the two germline ends. Germline V gene sequence: CDR1 LGHDT, CDR2 YNNKEL (reference sequence). There are 14 residues in the CDR3.

This clonotype came up many times. The V gene is TRBV28, the J gene TRBJ2-7; D remains ambiguous. The CDR3 length is 17 residues. The germline CDR1 and CDR2 sequences are MDHEN and SYDVKM. V lost 6 bases to trimming and J lost 1 base, with 22 bases between them. The CDR3 region has the DNA TGTGCCAGCAGCCGAGCCAAAACACTGGCCTCTTCCTACGAGCAGTACTTC. Protein: CASSRAKTLASSYEQYF.

The genes are TRBV11-2 and TRBJ2-5; 8 positions match TRBD2. V shed 5 bases and J 5 bases; nucleotides not matched to a gene: 16. The germline CDR1 and CDR2 sequences are SGHAT and FQNNGV. The CDR3 has 17 amino acids. The CDR3: CASSPRLGAGVSETQYF. The DNA for the CDR3 is TGTGCCAGCAGCCCACGATTAGGAGCGGGAGTTAGTGAGACCCAGTACTTC.

At least ten counts were recorded for this clonotype. The rearrangement links TRBV20-1 to TRBJ2-7; D might be TRBD2 (6 bases). The CDR3 contains 15 residues. V was trimmed by 1 base and J by 6 bases, leaving 19 bases between them. The germline V gene encodes CDR1 DFQATT and CDR2 SNEGSKA (reference sequence). The CDR3, as DNA: TGCAGTGCTAGAGCGGAGACTAGAGTCGGCGGCGAGCAGTACTTC. Amino acid sequence: CSARAETRVGGEQYF.

The chain has TRBV11-1 and TRBJ2-7; D might be TRBD2 (7 bases). Germline V CDR1 and CDR2: SGHAT, FQDESV (reference sequence). V lost 2 bases and J lost 6, with 14 bases in between. The CDR3 sequence is 14 residues long. This CDR3 is CASSLRGADTEQYF. The DNA of the CDR3 is TGTGCCAGCAGCTTACGGGGGGCCGATACCGAGCAGTACTTC.

A few counts support this clonotype. CDR3 sequence: CSANPSTDTQYF. The CDR3 DNA reads as TGCAGTGCCAACCCTAGCACAGATACGCAGTATTTT. V is TRBV20-1 and J is TRBJ2-3; D gene uncertain. Germline loops: CDR1 DFQATT, CDR2 SNEGSKA (reference sequence). CDR3 length: 12 residues. Trimming took off 6 bases at V and 0 bases at J, with 7 bases between the two ends.

This chain joins TRBV28 and TRBJ1-6, with D tentatively TRBD1 (5 bases). V lost 7 bases, J lost 0 bases, and 13 bases lay in between. CDR1 and CDR2 from the germline V gene are MDHEN and SYDVKM. The CDR3 covers 16 residues. This CDR3 reads CASTLGGSSYNSPLHF. The CDR3 bases are TGTGCCAGCACCCTGGGGGGGAGCTCCTATAATTCACCCCTCCACTTT.

This clonotype was counted at least ten times. V and J are TRBV7-2 and TRBJ2-1, with TRBD1 matching 7 bases. The ends lost 1 base at V and 9 bases at J; junction bases unmatched: 3. Germline CDR1 and CDR2: SGHTA and FQGNSA. The CDR3 loop spans 13 amino acids. This chain's CDR3 is CASSLGAGGEQFF. DNA for the CDR3: TGTGCCAGCAGCTTAGGGGCAGGGGGTGAGCAGTTCTTC.

The chain is built from TRBV19 and TRBJ1-5; D perhaps matches TRBD1 (6 bases). Germline-derived CDR1 and CDR2 are LNHDA and SQIVND (reference sequence). The CDR3 sequence is 13 residues long. V lost 9 bases to trimming and J lost 2 bases, with 11 bases between them. The chain's CDR3 is CARRDKGNQPQHF. CDR3 sequence (DNA): TGTGCCAGACGGGACAAGGGCAATCAGCCCCAGCATTTT.

The chain is built from TRBV7-2 and TRBJ2-3; a weak D match, TRBD2 (6 bases). Germline-derived CDR1 and CDR2 are SGHTA and FQGNSA. The CDR3 length is 13 residues. Trimming left V 8 bases short and J 2 bases short, with 11 bases between. Here the CDR3 DNA reads TGTGCCAGCGGTTCGGACTACACAGATACGCAGTATTTT. This gives the protein CASGSDYTDTQYF. Together with reference TRBV7-2 and TRBJ2-3, the CDR3 gives the full variable domain: GAGVSQSPSNKVTEKGKDVELRCDPISGHTALYWYRQSLGQGLEFLIYFQGNSAPDKSGLPSDRFSAERTGGSVSTLTIQRTQQEDSAVYLCASGSDYTDTQYFGPGTRLTVL.

V usage is TRBV11-2 and J usage is TRBJ2-7; no clear D gene. The CDR3 sequence is 14 residues long. V gave up 1 base and J gave up 2 bases, with 9 bases separating them. Germline loops: CDR1 SGHAT, CDR2 FQNNGV. CDR3 sequence: CASSLGTTTYEQYF. Here the CDR3 DNA reads TGTGCCAGCAGCTTAGGTACGACCACCTACGAGCAGTACTTC.

This clonotype was recorded at least ten times. The rearrangement links TRBV5-1 to TRBJ2-4, with D perhaps matching TRBD2 (7 bases). The CDR3 totals 16 residues. V gave up 3 bases and J gave up 1 base, with 14 bases separating them. Germline V CDR1 and CDR2: SGHRS, YFSETQ. The CDR3: CASSSGGSGAKNIQYF. In nucleotides, the CDR3 is TGCGCCAGCAGCTCGGGGGGCTCAGGGGCCAAAAACATTCAGTACTTC.

The CDR3 sequence: CASSFSGGHQPQHF. CDR3 nucleotides: TGTGCCAGCAGTTTTTCGGGGGGTCATCAGCCCCAGCATTTT. The chain recombines TRBV12-3 or TRBV12-4 with TRBJ1-5; tentatively, D is TRBD1 (5 bases). CDR3 length equals 14 residues. Trimming pared 3 bases from V and 5 bases from J, leaving 11 bases between.

This clonotype came up many times. V and J are TRBV6-2 or TRBV6-3 and TRBJ1-1; the D gene is possibly TRBD1 (6 bases). Trimming shortened V by 4 bases and J by 1 base, and 16 bases separated the two germline ends. From germline, CDR1 is MNHEY and CDR2 SVGEGT. This CDR3 is built from 16 residues. The CDR3 protein is CASSSPGRGANTEAFF. The CDR3 nucleotides read TGTGCCAGCAGTTCGCCCGGTCGGGGGGCGAACACTGAAGCTTTCTTT.

The V call is TRBV29-1, the J call TRBJ1-1, with D possibly matching TRBD1 (5 bases). CDR1 and CDR2 (germline): SQVTM, ANQGSEA. The CDR3 length is 13 residues. V lost 4 bases and J 2 bases, leaving 11 bases between the germline ends. Written as DNA, the CDR3 is TGCAGCGTTGGTGATCAGGGAAACACTGAAGCTTTCTTT. This codes for CSVGDQGNTEAFF.

This chain connects TRBV19 to TRBJ2-7; TRBD1 matches 9 bases. This CDR3 is 14 amino acids long. The germline V gene has CDR1 LNHDA and CDR2 SQIVND (reference sequence). The junction had 4 bases not matched to a gene; V was cut back by 5 bases and J by 2 bases. CDR3 nucleotides: TGTGCCAGTAGTTACGGGACAGGGACCTACGAGCAGTACTTC. Encoded protein: CASSYGTGTYEQYF.

This clonotype was seen only a few times. The CDR3 spells CASSPGLIQETQYF. The CDR3 nucleotides are TGTGCCAGCAGCCCCGGACTGATACAAGAGACCCAGTACTTC. The chain joins TRBV11-2 to TRBJ2-5; tentatively, D is TRBD2 (5 bases). The CDR3 totals 14 residues. V lost 5 bases to trimming and J lost 2 bases, with 12 bases between them. Germline V gene sequence: CDR1 SGHAT, CDR2 FQNNGV. The complete variable domain, with remaining parts taken from reference TRBV11-2 and TRBJ2-5, reads EAGVAQSPRYKIIEKRQSVAFWCNPISGHATLYWYQQILGQGPKLLIQFQNNGVVDDSQLPKDRFSAERLKGVDSTLKIQPAKLEDSAVYLCASSPGLIQETQYFGPGTRLLVL.

This clonotype was counted only a few times. CDR3 bases: TGTGCCAGCAGTGACGGCAGAACAGATACGCAGTATTTT. This translates into CASSDGRTDTQYF. This sequence joins TRBV6-1 and TRBJ2-3; D ambiguous. Germline V CDR1 and CDR2: MNHNS, SASEGT. V was clipped by 3 bases and J by 3 bases, with 7 bases between them. The length of the CDR3 is 13 residues.

This clonotype was seen a handful of times. The junction and the germline gene differ at one end; a read error may be behind it. The chain is built from TRBV29-1 and TRBJ1-1; D gene unclear. Germline loops: CDR1 SQVTM, CDR2 ANQGSEA. CDR3 length: 14 residues. CDR3 coding DNA: TGCAGCGTGGAAGCCTTGGCGTTACCCATGAAAGCTTTCTTT. This sequence encodes CSVEALALPMKAFF.

The chain is built from TRBV25-1 and TRBJ1-6; no reliable D call. The CDR3 is 14 amino acids. Trimming took 5 bases from V and 9 from J, leaving 14 bases between them. The germline gives CDR1 MGHDK, CDR2 SYGVNS. The CDR3 reads CASSSRAGRSPLHF. The CDR3 bases are TGTGCCAGCAGTTCGCGAGCGGGTCGTTCACCCCTCCACTTT.

This clonotype was found many times. The V gene is TRBV6-2 or TRBV6-3, the J gene TRBJ2-7, with unresolved D. With 6 bases removed from V and 4 bases from J, the gap between germline ends came to 7 bases. Germline CDR1 MNHEY, CDR2 SVGEGT. The CDR3 sequence is 11 residues long. CDR3 nucleotide sequence: TGTGCCAGCAGCCAAATGTACGAGCAGTACTTC. Protein sequence: CASSQMYEQYF.

Worth noting for this clonotype: The junction departs from germline at one end; a sequencing error may be responsible. The chain links TRBV6-5 to TRBJ2-2; TRBD2 agrees at 10 bases. The CDR3 contains 16 residues. Germline V CDR1 and CDR2: MNHEY, SVGAGI. The CDR3 sequence: CASSYLASGRPGELFF. The CDR3 DNA is TGTGCCAGCAGTTACCTGGCTAGCGGGAGACCCGGGGAGCTTTTTTTT.

The table lists this clonotype with many counts. This chain's CDR3 is CASSERLAGRYNEQFF. CDR3 in DNA: TGTGCCAGCAGTGAACGACTAGCGGGACGCTACAATGAGCAGTTCTTC. The chain couples TRBV2 to TRBJ2-1; 11 positions agree with TRBD2. V lost 2 bases, J lost 3 bases, and 3 bases stayed unmatched. Germline V gene lookup returns CDR1 SNHLY and CDR2 FYNNEI. The CDR3 runs to 16 residues.